The 24 T cell receptor beta chains below all came from one sample that was sequenced in a study of molecular identifiers for immune sequencing clone quantification. TCRdb fed the PCR reads into MiXCR, producing one record per CDR3 protein. Among 40,000 to 65,000 distinct CDR3 sequences, about a third were seen once, and the ten largest hold 3.5% to 4.5%. What was sequenced was naive CD8+ T cells from blood, with Jurkat cell RNA spiked in. Subset indicated: FACS-sorted CD8+CD4-CCR7+CD45RA+ naive T cells. The receptors were gathered from a human donor in good health. Some libraries in this study had Jurkat cell RNA spiked in.

This clonotype appeared a single time. This clone may be a read error of a much larger clone one base away. The chain has TRBV14 and TRBJ2-5, with 7 positions matching TRBD2. Germline loops: CDR1 SGHDN, CDR2 FVKESK. The length of the CDR3 is 13 residues. The chain's CDR3 is CVSSQWTRETQYF. The DNA for the CDR3 is TGTGTCAGCAGCCAATGGACTAGAGAGACCCAGTACTTC.

Many counts were recorded for this clonotype. The rearrangement links TRBV5-6 to TRBJ2-7; no firm D call. Germline CDR1 reads SGHDT; CDR2 reads YYEEEE. With 4 bases removed from V and 6 bases from J, the gap between germline ends came to 14 bases. The CDR3 is made up of 13 amino acids. The CDR3 nucleotides read TGTGCCAGCAGCGTCGGAGCCCGGTTCGAGCAGTACTTC. It is translated as CASSVGARFEQYF.

The chain uses TRBV28 and TRBJ2-1; D may be TRBD2 (8 bases). The CDR3 totals 16 residues. Trimming took 6 bases from V and 6 from J, leaving 21 bases between them. Germline values: CDR1 MDHEN, CDR2 SYDVKM. Here the CDR3 DNA reads TGTGCCAGCAGGCTCTACGGGAGGGGGCTATCCAATGAGCAGTTCTTC. Protein sequence: CASRLYGRGLSNEQFF.

The chain has TRBV7-6 and TRBJ1-3, with D possibly TRBD1 on 6 matching bases. V was clipped by 4 bases and J by 10 bases, with 17 bases between them. CDR1 is SGHVS and CDR2 is FNYEAQ in the germline V gene. The CDR3 spans 14 residues. The CDR3 nucleotides read TGTGCCAGCAGCTCAAAGGACAGCCCGAAGACCATATATTTT. This translates into CASSSKDSPKTIYF.

As regards this clonotype: A much larger clone lies a single base off, so this may be a read error. In DNA form, the CDR3 reads TGTGCCAGCATAATTGGAGAGACCCAGTTCTTC. It translates to CASIIGETQFF. The J gene is TRBJ2-5, the V gene TRBV6-5, with D hard to call. The assigned J gene may be wrong: the sequence end matches TRBJ2-1 better. In germline, CDR1 is MNHEY, CDR2 SVGAGI. The length of the CDR3 is 11 residues.

This clonotype has only a few counts. This rearrangement joins TRBV20-1 to TRBJ1-5; 9 bases line up with TRBD1. V shed 5 bases and J 0 bases; nucleotides not matched to a gene: 8. Looked up from germline, CDR1 is DFQATT and CDR2 is SNEGSKA (reference sequence). The CDR3 spans 16 residues. For the CDR3, the DNA is TGCAGTGCTGGGGGACAGGGAAAGTATAGCAATCAGCCCCAGCATTTT. Translating gives CSAGGQGKYSNQPQHF.

This clonotype has more than one count but fewer than ten. The rearrangement joins TRBV4-1 to TRBJ2-7; D unresolved. Trimming shortened V by 0 bases and J by 5 bases, and 8 bases separated the two germline ends. CDR1 is MGHRA, CDR2 YSYEKL, per germline. The CDR3 has 13 residues. The CDR3 is CASSQDVDNEQYF. The CDR3 nucleotides are TGCGCCAGCAGCCAAGACGTAGACAACGAGCAGTACTTC.

This clonotype showed up many times. CDR3 in amino acids: CASSPRGGTRQETQYF. CDR3 nucleotides: TGTGCCAGCAGTCCCCGCGGGGGGACCCGCCAAGAGACCCAGTACTTC. This chain links TRBV7-9 with TRBJ2-5; 8 positions match TRBD2. The CDR3 extends over 16 amino acids. Germline values: CDR1 SEHNR, CDR2 FQNEAQ (reference sequence). The V gene end was trimmed by 6 bases and the J gene end by 1 base; junction bases not matched to a gene: 10.

Points on this clonotype: This may come from a read error, since a much larger clone is one base off. The V call is TRBV20-1, the J call TRBJ2-2; D not resolved. Germline V lookup: CDR1 DFQATT, CDR2 SNEGSKA (reference sequence). The CDR3 extends over 14 amino acids. V was pared by 3 bases and J by 5 bases, with 13 bases between. In nucleotides, the CDR3 is TGCAGTGCTAGGCCGCTCGCGAGGACCGGGGAGCTGTTTTTT. It encodes CSARPLARTGELFF.

This clonotype was seen repeatedly, ten times or more. The V and J genes are TRBV5-1 and TRBJ2-7, with D possibly being TRBD2 (5 bases). Germline assignment: CDR1 SGHRS and CDR2 YFSETQ. V was pared by 0 bases and J by 2 bases, with 9 bases between. The CDR3 spans 14 residues. The CDR3 spells CASSLAAETYEQYF. The CDR3 DNA sequence: TGCGCCAGCAGCTTGGCAGCGGAAACCTACGAGCAGTACTTC.

This clonotype showed up just a few times. The chain recombines TRBV28 with TRBJ2-3; 12 bases agree with TRBD2. This CDR3 region has 16 residues. Trimming took 4 bases from V and 4 from J; bases not matched to a gene: 6. Per the germline V gene, CDR1 is MDHEN and CDR2 is SYDVKM. As DNA, the CDR3 is TGTGCCAGCAGTTCTCGACTAGCGGGAGTCGCAGATACGCAGTATTTT. It translates to CASSSRLAGVADTQYF.

This clonotype was recorded a few times. This chain's CDR3 is CASSLDYDVGLETQYF. The DNA of the CDR3 is TGTGCCAGCAGCTTAGACTACGACGTTGGGTTGGAGACCCAGTACTTC. The J gene is TRBJ2-5, the V gene TRBV11-2, with D uncertain. V lost 0 bases to trimming and J lost 5 bases, with 16 bases between them. Germline V lookup: CDR1 SGHAT, CDR2 FQNNGV. This CDR3 has 16 amino acids.

This clonotype has at least ten counts. The chain combines TRBV28 with TRBJ1-5, with 8 bases that match TRBD1. The CDR3 totals 14 residues. V was pared by 2 bases and J by 7 bases, with 4 bases of the junction left unmatched. Germline V gene lookup returns CDR1 MDHEN and CDR2 SYDVKM. CDR3 sequence (DNA): TGTGCCAGCAGTTTAGGGCAGGGGGCCCAGCCCCAGCATTTT. Protein product: CASSLGQGAQPQHF.

Of note for this clonotype: Here the CDR3 omits its conserved ending phenylalanine or tryptophan, so a read error is the likely source. As DNA, the CDR3 is TGTGCCAGCAGCTTAAGCGGAGTAAATAGCAATCAGCCCCAGCATTCT. It is translated as CASSLSGVNSNQPQHS. The chain carries TRBV7-9 and TRBJ1-5, with D unclear. From germline, CDR1 is SEHNR and CDR2 FQNEAQ (reference sequence). CDR3 length equals 16 residues. Trimming cost V 2 bases and J 0 bases, with 11 bases left between them.

J is TRBJ2-1 and V is TRBV11-2; 10 bases fit TRBD2. Germline V CDR1 and CDR2: SGHAT, FQNNGV. The trim removed 4 bases at V and 0 bases at J, leaving 6 bases unmatched. This CDR3 spans 17 amino acids. CDR3 residues: CASSSKREGLSYNEQFF. In nucleotides, the CDR3 is TGTGCCAGCAGCTCCAAGCGGGAGGGCCTCTCCTACAATGAGCAGTTCTTC.

The V call is TRBV6-2 or TRBV6-3, the J call TRBJ2-5, with D hard to call. The V gene's germline CDR1 is MNHEY and CDR2 SVGEGT. The CDR3 loop spans 15 amino acids. The V gene lost 0 bases and the J gene lost 5 bases, with 13 bases spanning the gap. CDR3 bases: TGTGCCAGCAGTTACTCGAAGTATTCTGGGGAGACCCAGTACTTC. Its protein product is CASSYSKYSGETQYF.

The gene calls are TRBV24-1 and TRBJ2-2; perhaps TRBD1 as D (5 bases). V lost 5 bases, J lost 5 bases, and 20 bases lay in between. The CDR3 sequence is 17 residues long. Per germline, CDR1 KGHDR and CDR2 SFDVKD. The CDR3 here is CATSGFRTGHSTGELFF. In DNA, the CDR3 is TGTGCCACCAGTGGCTTTCGGACCGGACATAGTACCGGGGAGCTGTTTTTT.

On this clonotype: This may be a read error, as it is one base from a much larger clone. The rearrangement uses TRBV20-1 and TRBJ1-6, with 8 bases that match TRBD1. The germline CDR1 and CDR2 sequences are DFQATT and SNEGSKA (reference sequence). The CDR3 has 16 amino acids. V gave up 5 bases and J gave up 8 bases; unmatched junction bases: 14. The CDR3 reads CSAYPDRERRYSPLHF. CDR3 DNA: TGCAGTGCTTACCCGGACAGGGAAAGAAGGTATTCACCCCTCCACTTT.

A word on this clonotype: One junction end does not reproduce the germline sequence, and a read error may be involved. V usage is TRBV27 and J usage is TRBJ2-3; TRBD2 matches at 13 bases. From germline, CDR1 is MNHEY and CDR2 SMNVEV (reference sequence). This CDR3 has 18 residues. The CDR3 loop reads CASRTAGLAGFLTDTQFF. For the CDR3, the DNA is TGTGCCAGCAGAACCGCGGGACTAGCGGGATTCCTCACAGATACGCAGTTTTTT.

This chain joins TRBV28 and TRBJ2-1; 7 bases fit TRBD1. The CDR3 contains 15 residues. Germline values: CDR1 MDHEN, CDR2 SYDVKM. V gave up 5 bases and J gave up 5 bases; unmatched junction bases: 9. CDR3 in amino acids: CASSNRGHWDNEQFF. The CDR3 nucleotides read TGTGCCAGCAGTAACAGGGGCCACTGGGACAATGAGCAGTTCTTC. The variable domain in full, with the rest retrieved from reference TRBV28 and TRBJ2-1, is DVKVTQSSRYLVKRTGEKVFLECVQDMDHENMFWYRQDPGLGLRLIYFSYDVKMKEKGDIPEGYSVSREKKERFSLILESASTNQTSMYLCASSNRGHWDNEQFFGPGTRLTVL.

This chain connects TRBV5-5 to TRBJ2-7; D unclear. The germline CDR1 and CDR2 sequences are SGHKS and YYEKEE (reference sequence). This CDR3 is built from 13 residues. V gave up 2 bases and J gave up 5 bases, with 11 bases separating them. The CDR3 here is CASSFQRPHEQYF. The DNA for the CDR3 is TGTGCCAGCAGCTTCCAGAGGCCCCACGAGCAGTACTTC.

On this clonotype itself: A much larger clone is a single base away; this may be a read error. The J gene is TRBJ2-1, the V gene TRBV28, with a possible D match to TRBD2 (5 bases). Germline loops: CDR1 MDHEN, CDR2 SYDVKM. This CDR3 comprises 15 residues. Here the CDR3 DNA reads TGTGCCAGCAGTTTTAGCGAGACTAATTACAATGAGCGGTTCTTC. Its translation is CASSFSETNYNERFF.

This clonotype has more than one count but fewer than ten. This chain links TRBV20-1 with TRBJ2-5; TRBD2 agrees at 10 bases. Germline V gives CDR1 DFQATT, CDR2 SNEGSKA (reference sequence). The CDR3 runs 14 residues. Losses at the gene ends were 6 bases for V and 4 bases for J; bases not matched to a gene: 8. The CDR3 DNA is TGCAGTGCCAAAAGGACTAGCGGCGGAGAGACCCAGTACTTC. Protein: CSAKRTSGGETQYF.

The sample holds a few counts of this clonotype. One end of the junction fails to match germline, which may point to a read error. The J gene is TRBJ2-5, the V gene TRBV12-3 or TRBV12-4; D not resolved. CDR3 length: 15 amino acids. The CDR3: CASSLVSGHGETRYF. The CDR3, as DNA: TGTGCCAGCAGTTTAGTGTCAGGCCACGGAGAGACCCGGTACTTC.